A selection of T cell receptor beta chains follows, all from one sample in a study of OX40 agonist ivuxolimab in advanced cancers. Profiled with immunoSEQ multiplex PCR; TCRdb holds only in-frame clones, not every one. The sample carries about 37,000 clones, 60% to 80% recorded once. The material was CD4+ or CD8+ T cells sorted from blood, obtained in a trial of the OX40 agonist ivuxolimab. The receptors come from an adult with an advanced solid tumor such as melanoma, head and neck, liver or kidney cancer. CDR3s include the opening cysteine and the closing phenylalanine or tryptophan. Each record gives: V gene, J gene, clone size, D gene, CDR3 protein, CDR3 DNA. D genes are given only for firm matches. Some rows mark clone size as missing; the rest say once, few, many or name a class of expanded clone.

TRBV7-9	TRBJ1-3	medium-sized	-	CASSPGDTIYF	TGTGCCAGCAGCCCAGGGGACACCATATATTTT
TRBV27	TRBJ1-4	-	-	CASSLDRGVWEKLFF	TGTGCCAGCAGTTTGGACCGTGGAGTTTGGGAAAAACTGTTTTTT
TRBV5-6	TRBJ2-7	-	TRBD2	CASSPLAGTAYEQYF	TGTGCCAGCAGCCCGTTAGCGGGAACCGCCTACGAGCAGTACTTC
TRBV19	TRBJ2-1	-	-	CASSNTGNEQFF	TGTGCCAGTAGTAACACTGGGAATGAGCAGTTCTTC
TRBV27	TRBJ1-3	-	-	CASSLKAGRNTIYF	TGTGCCAGCAGTTTAAAAGCAGGCCGAAACACCATATATTTT
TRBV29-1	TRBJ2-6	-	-	CSPDCARANVLTF	TGCAGCCCAGACTGTGCTCGGGCCAACGTCCTGACTTTC
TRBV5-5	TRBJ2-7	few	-	CASSPRGRDYEQYF	TGTGCCAGCAGCCCCCGGGGCAGGGACTACGAGCAGTACTTC
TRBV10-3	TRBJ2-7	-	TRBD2	CAISDPPAPGGYEQYF	TGTGCCATCAGTGATCCCCCTGCCCCCGGGGGGTACGAGCAGTACTTC
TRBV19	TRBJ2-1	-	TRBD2	CASSISSGGYNEQFF	TGTGCCAGTAGTATCTCTAGCGGGGGGTACAATGAGCAGTTCTTC
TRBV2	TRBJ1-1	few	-	CASRVAMNTEAFF	TGTGCCAGCAGGGTGGCCATGAACACTGAAGCTTTCTTT
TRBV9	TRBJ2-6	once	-	CASSPRGVAGANVLTF	TGTGCCAGCAGCCCCCGAGGGGTCGCCGGGGCCAACGTCCTGACTTTC
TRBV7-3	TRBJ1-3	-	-	CASSNIYRTLSGNTIYF	TGTGCCAGCAGCAACATATACAGGACCCTCTCTGGAAACACCATATATTTT
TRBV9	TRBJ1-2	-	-	CASSVERGAYGYTF	TGTGCCAGCAGCGTAGAGAGGGGTGCCTATGGCTACACCTTC
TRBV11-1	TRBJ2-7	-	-	CASSLAPGLSYEQYF	TGTGCCAGCAGCTTAGCGCCAGGCCTCTCCTACGAGCAGTACTTC
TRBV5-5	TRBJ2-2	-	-	CASSRHINTGELFF	TGCGCCAGCAGCCGACATATTAACACCGGGGAGCTGTTTTTT
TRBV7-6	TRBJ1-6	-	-	CASSLGGGAAHNSPLHF	TGTGCCAGCAGCTTAGGCGGAGGGGCCGCCCATAATTCACCCCTCCACTTT
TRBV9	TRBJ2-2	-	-	CASSVGFLGGANTGELFF	TGTGCCAGCAGCGTAGGTTTTCTTGGCGGGGCGAACACCGGGGAGCTGTTTTTT
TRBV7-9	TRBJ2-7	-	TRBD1	CASSSDRTTYEQYF	TGTGCCAGCAGCTCGGACAGGACCACCTACGAGCAGTACTTC
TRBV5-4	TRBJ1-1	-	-	CASSLGLTGTEAFF	TGTGCCAGCAGCTTGGGTCTCACTGGGACTGAAGCTTTCTTT
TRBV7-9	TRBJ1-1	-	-	CASSPPREGKTEAFF	TGTGCCAGCAGCCCTCCTCGGGAAGGGAAAACTGAAGCTTTCTTT
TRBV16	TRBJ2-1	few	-	CASSQLGGFTYNEQFF	TGTGCCAGCAGCCAGTTAGGGGGGTTCACCTACAATGAGCAGTTCTTC
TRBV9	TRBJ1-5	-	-	CASSPSGGGGVNQPQHF	TGTGCCAGCAGCCCTTCTGGGGGGGGAGGGGTCAATCAGCCCCAGCATTTT
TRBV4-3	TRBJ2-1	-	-	CASSQDGVPRYNEQFF	TGCGCCAGCAGCCAAGATGGGGTTCCTCGCTACAATGAGCAGTTCTTC
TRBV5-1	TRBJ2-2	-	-	CASSLIGPNTGELFF	TGCGCCAGCAGCTTGATAGGGCCGAACACCGGGGAGCTGTTTTTT
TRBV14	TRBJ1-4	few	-	CASSQPGTGDEKLFF	TGTGCCAGCAGCCAACCCGGTACGGGGGATGAAAAACTGTTTTTT
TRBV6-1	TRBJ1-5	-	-	CASSEGPENQPQHF	TGTGCCAGCAGTGAAGGGCCAGAAAATCAGCCCCAGCATTTT
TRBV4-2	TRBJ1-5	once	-	CASSQGLENQPQHF	TGTGCCAGCAGCCAAGGTCTAGAGAATCAGCCCCAGCATTTT
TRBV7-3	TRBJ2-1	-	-	CASSDRVGVAEQFF	TGTGCCAGCAGCGACCGGGTTGGCGTGGCTGAGCAGTTCTTC
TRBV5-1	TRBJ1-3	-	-	CASSSDSYSGNTIYF	TGCGCCAGCAGCTCGGACAGTTACTCTGGAAACACCATATATTTT
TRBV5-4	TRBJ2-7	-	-	CASSLGDRPYEQYF	TGTGCCAGCAGCTTGGGAGACAGACCCTACGAGCAGTACTTC